This is a list of T cell receptor beta chains from one sample in a study of cytomegalovirus exposure and HLA in healthy donors. Here immunoSEQ multiplex PCR was the method, and the copy in TCRdb shows in-frame clones only, minus some. The data contain under 250,000 clones, approximately 78% of them singletons. The sequencing input was PBMCs. The receptors were sampled from a male donor in good health and CMV-seronegative. The CDR3 runs from the conserved cysteine through the conserved F or W. A D gene is named only where the DNA matches it firmly. Expanded clones are given a class, and other clones once, few, many or no size at all.

cdr3_nt | cdr3_aa | j_call | v_call | clone_size | d_call
TGTGCCTGGAGTGATGGCAGGGGGGTCGACTACACCTTC | CAWSDGRGVDYTF | TRBJ1-2 | TRBV30 | once | TRBD1
TGTGCCAGCAGCAGAAGCCAGCGGGCTGCAGGGGGGCTATACAATGAGCAGTTCTTC | CASSRSQRAAGGLYNEQFF | TRBJ2-1 | TRBV7-3 | . | .
TGTGCCAGCAGCCAAGTGGGGAGCGCTGGAAACACCATATATTTT | CASSQVGSAGNTIYF | TRBJ1-3 | TRBV14 | . | .
TGTGCCAGCAGCTTAACGGGGGGGTATGGCTACACCTTC | CASSLTGGYGYTF | TRBJ1-2 | TRBV7-3 | . | .
TGTGCCAGCAGCTTAGATGTAGCGGGAGGGTATTCCTACGAGCAGTACTTC | CASSLDVAGGYSYEQYF | TRBJ2-7 | TRBV7-2 | . | TRBD2
TGTGCCAGCAGTCGACAGGGGTCCTCCTACGAGCAGTACTTC | CASSRQGSSYEQYF | TRBJ2-7 | TRBV2 | once | TRBD1
TGTGCCAGCAGTAGGGCGCGGGGAAACTCACCCCTCCACTTT | CASSRARGNSPLHF | TRBJ1-6 | TRBV11-1 | . | .
TGTGCCAGCAGTCCGACAGGTACATCACCCCTCCACTTT | CASSPTGTSPLHF | TRBJ1-6 | TRBV27 | . | .
TGTGCCAGTAGTACTAGCTTAACCGGGGAGCTGTTTTTT | CASSTSLTGELFF | TRBJ2-2 | TRBV19 | . | .
TGTGCCAGCCGACTGGCGGGAGGTTTTTATGAGACCCAGTACTTC | CASRLAGGFYETQYF | TRBJ2-5 | TRBV7-9 | . | TRBD2
TGTGCCAGCAGTTACCTAGGGAGCTCTGGAAACACCATATATTTT | CASSYLGSSGNTIYF | TRBJ1-3 | TRBV6-5 | . | .
TGTGCCAGCAGTTACCCCACGGTGTATAGCAATCAGCCCCAGCATTTT | CASSYPTVYSNQPQHF | TRBJ1-5 | TRBV6-6 | . | .
TGCGCCAGCAGCTTCGGTCCGGGTCGCTACAATGAGCAGTTCTTC | CASSFGPGRYNEQFF | TRBJ2-1 | TRBV5-1 | . | .
TGTGCCAGCAGTTTACGGGGACAGGGAGGAGGCAATGAGCAGTTCTTC | CASSLRGQGGGNEQFF | TRBJ2-1 | TRBV27 | once | TRBD1
TGTGCCACCAGCATTATCCGGGGGACGGCTTATGGCTACACCTTC | CATSIIRGTAYGYTF | TRBJ1-2 | TRBV15 | . | .
TGTGCCAGCAGTTTGGGACTGTTCCAAGAGACCCAGTACTTC | CASSLGLFQETQYF | TRBJ2-5 | TRBV6-5 | . | .
TGTGCCAGCAGTTTAATGGCTAGCACCGGGGAGCTGTTTTTT | CASSLMASTGELFF | TRBJ2-2 | TRBV27 | . | .
TGTGCCAGCAGCTTATTTGTGCAGGGAACCTATGGCTACACCTTC | CASSLFVQGTYGYTF | TRBJ1-2 | TRBV7-9 | . | .
TGTGCCAGCAGGGCTCGGGACACTGAAGCTTTCTTT | CASRARDTEAFF | TRBJ1-1 | TRBV2 | . | .
TGTGCCACCCAGACAGGGATCGAGGACACCATATATTTT | CATQTGIEDTIYF | TRBJ1-3 | TRBV6-6 | . | TRBD1